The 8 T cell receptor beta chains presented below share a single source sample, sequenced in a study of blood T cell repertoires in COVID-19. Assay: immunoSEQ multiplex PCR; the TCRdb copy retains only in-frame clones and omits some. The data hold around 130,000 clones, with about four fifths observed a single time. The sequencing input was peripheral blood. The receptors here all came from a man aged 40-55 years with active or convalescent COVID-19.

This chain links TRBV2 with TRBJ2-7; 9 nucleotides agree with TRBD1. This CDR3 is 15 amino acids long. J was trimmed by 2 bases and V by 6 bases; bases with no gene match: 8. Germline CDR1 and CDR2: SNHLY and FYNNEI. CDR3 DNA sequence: TGTGCCAGCAGAGATATGGGACAGGGCACCTACGAGCAGTACTTC. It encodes CASRDMGQGTYEQYF.

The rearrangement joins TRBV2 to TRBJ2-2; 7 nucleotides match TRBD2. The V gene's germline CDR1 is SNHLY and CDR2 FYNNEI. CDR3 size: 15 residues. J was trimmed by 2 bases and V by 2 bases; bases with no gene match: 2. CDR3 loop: CASSETSVNTGELFF. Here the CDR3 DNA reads TGTGCCAGCAGTGAAACTAGCGTCAACACCGGGGAGCTGTTTTTT. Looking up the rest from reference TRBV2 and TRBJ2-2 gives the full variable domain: EPEVTQTPSHQVTQMGQEVILRCVPISNHLYFYWYRQILGQKVEFLVSFYNNEISEKSEIFDDQFSVERPDGSNFTLKIRSTKLEDSAMYFCASSETSVNTGELFFGEGSRLTVL.

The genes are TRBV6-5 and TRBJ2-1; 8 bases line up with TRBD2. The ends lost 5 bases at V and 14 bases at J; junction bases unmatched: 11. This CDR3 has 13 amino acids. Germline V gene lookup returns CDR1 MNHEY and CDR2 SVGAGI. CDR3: CASSPGGGLREFF. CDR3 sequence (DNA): TGTGCCAGCAGTCCCGGGGGGGGGCTGAGGGAGTTCTTC.

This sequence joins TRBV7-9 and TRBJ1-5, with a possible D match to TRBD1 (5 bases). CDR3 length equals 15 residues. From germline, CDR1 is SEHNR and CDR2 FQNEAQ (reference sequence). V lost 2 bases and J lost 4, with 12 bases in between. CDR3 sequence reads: CASSLTGARNQPQHF. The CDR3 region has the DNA TGTGCCAGCAGCTTAACAGGAGCGAGGAATCAGCCCCAGCATTTT. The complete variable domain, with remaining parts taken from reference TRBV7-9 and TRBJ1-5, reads DTGVSQNPRHKITKRGQNVTFRCDPISEHNRLYWYRQTLGQGPEFLTYFQNEAQLEKSRLLSDRFSAERPKGSFSTLEIQRTEQGDSAMYLCASSLTGARNQPQHFGDGTRLSIL.

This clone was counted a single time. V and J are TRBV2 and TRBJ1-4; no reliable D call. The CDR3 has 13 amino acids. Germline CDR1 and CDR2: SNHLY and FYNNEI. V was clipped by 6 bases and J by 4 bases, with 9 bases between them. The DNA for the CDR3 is TGTGCCAGCAGCCCGGGGATTAATGAAAAACTGTTTTTT. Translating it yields CASSPGINEKLFF.

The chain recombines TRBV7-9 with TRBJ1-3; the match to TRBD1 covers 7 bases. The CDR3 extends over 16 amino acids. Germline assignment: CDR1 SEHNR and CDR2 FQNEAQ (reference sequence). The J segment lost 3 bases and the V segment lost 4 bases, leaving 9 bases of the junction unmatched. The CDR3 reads CASSSHDRVYGNTIYF. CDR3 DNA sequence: TGTGCCAGCAGCTCGCACGACAGGGTATATGGAAACACCATATATTTT.

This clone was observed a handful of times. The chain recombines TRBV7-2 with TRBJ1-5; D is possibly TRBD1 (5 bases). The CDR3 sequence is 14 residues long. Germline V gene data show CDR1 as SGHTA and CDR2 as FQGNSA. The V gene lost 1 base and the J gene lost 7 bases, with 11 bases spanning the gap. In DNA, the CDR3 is TGTGCCAGCAGCTTAGTCCAAAGGGGACAGCCCCAGCATTTT. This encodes CASSLVQRGQPQHF.

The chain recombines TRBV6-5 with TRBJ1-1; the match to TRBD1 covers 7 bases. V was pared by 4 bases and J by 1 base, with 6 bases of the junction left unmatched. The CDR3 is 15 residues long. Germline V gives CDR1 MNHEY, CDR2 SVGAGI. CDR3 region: CASSSRDRSNTEAFF. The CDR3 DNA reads TGTGCCAGCAGTTCCCGGGACAGATCGAACACTGAAGCTTTCTTT.